Given below is one T cell receptor beta chain in context. Its antigen is still unknown. These data come from a study of regulatory T cells in long-lasting Graves disease. Findings and limits, study-wide: TRBV28, TRBJ1-2 and TRBJ2-5 were segments that persistent disease favored.

As to time point: newly diagnosed GD, antithyroid drugs for less than 3 months. RNA isolated from PBMCs was used to make the TCR library. For TCR beta, libraries came from iRepertoire HTBI primers and Arm-PCR of CDR3 regions. Via MiXCR, TCRdb re-called the multiplex PCR reads, giving one row per CDR3 protein. Here the sample spans roughly 420,000 distinct CDR3 sequences, approximately 14% being singletons. Germline lookup yields CDR1 SGHAT and CDR2 FQNNGV. The V and J ends lost 11 bases and 0 bases respectively, with 20 bases between them. This CDR3 is built from 16 residues. Separately, the same data were catalogued under a study of T cells in Graves' hyperthyroidism and ophthalmopathy.

This TCR was sampled from a woman between 45 and 60 years old with Graves disease. Here the sequenced sample was peripheral blood mononuclear cells (PBMCs), taken at new diagnosis, from a patient treated with antithyroid drugs. The V call is TRBV11-2, the J call TRBJ2-4, with D perhaps matching TRBD2 (6 bases). The CDR3: CAWSAGRDLAKNIQYF. Written as DNA, the CDR3 is TGTGCCTGGAGTGCGGGGCGGGATTTAGCCAAAAACATTCAGTACTTC.